This entry features one T cell receptor beta chain sequence. Generated by immunoSEQ multiplex PCR, the TCRdb table keeps only in-frame clones and is missing some. The top ten hold about 3% of the sample, which has around 100,000 clones, roughly 90% seen once. This CDR3 contains 15 residues. V was trimmed by 6 bases and J by 5 bases, leaving 18 bases between them. Germline values: CDR1 SGHVS, CDR2 FQNEAQ. The data originate from a study of control samples from healthy donors and cancer patients. V usage is TRBV7-8 and J usage is TRBJ2-3; TRBD2 is a possible D gene (6 bases). The sample was blood. This receptor was obtained from a human donor in good health. The donor label of this sample is uncertain. The CDR3 reads CASSKRRGSKDTQYF. CDR3 coding DNA: TGTGCCAGCAGTAAACGGAGGGGCTCGAAAGATACGCAGTATTTT.